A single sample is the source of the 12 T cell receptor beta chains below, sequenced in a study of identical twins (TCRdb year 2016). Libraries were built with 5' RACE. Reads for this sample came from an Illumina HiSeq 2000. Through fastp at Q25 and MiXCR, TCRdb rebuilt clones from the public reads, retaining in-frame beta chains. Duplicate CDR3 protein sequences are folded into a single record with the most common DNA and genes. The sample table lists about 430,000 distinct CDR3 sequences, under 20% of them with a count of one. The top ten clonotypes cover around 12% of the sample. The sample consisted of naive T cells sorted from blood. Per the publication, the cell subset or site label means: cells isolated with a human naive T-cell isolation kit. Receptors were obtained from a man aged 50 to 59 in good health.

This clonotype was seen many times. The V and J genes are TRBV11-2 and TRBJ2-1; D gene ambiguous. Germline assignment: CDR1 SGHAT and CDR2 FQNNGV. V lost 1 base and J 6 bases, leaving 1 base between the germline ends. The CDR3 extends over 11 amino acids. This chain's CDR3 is CASSLANEQFF. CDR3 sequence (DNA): TGTGCCAGCAGCTTAGCCAATGAGCAGTTCTTC.

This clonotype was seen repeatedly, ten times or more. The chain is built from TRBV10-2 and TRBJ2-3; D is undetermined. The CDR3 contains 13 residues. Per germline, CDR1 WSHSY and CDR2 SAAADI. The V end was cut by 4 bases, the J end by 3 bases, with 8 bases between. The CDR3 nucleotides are TGCGCCAGCAGTGGCTTTTGGACAGATACGCAGTATTTT. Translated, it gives CASSGFWTDTQYF.

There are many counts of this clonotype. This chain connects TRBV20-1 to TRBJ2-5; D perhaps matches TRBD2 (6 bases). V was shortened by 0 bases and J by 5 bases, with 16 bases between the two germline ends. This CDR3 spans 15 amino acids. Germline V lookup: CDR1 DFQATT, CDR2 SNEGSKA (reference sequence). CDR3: CSARDYGGEMETQYF. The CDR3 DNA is TGCAGTGCTAGAGATTACGGGGGAGAGATGGAGACCCAGTACTTC.

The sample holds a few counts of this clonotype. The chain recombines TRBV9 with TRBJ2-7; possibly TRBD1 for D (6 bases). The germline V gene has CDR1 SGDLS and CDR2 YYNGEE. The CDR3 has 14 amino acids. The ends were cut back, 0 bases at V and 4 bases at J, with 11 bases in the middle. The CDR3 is CASSVGDKDYEQYF. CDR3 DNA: TGTGCCAGCAGCGTAGGGGACAAAGATTACGAGCAGTACTTC. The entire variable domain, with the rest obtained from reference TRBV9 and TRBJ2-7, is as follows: DSGVTQTPKHLITATGQRVTLRCSPRSGDLSVYWYQQSLDQGLQFLIQYYNGEERAKGNILERFSAQQFPDLHSELNLSSLELGDSALYFCASSVGDKDYEQYFGPGTRLTVT.

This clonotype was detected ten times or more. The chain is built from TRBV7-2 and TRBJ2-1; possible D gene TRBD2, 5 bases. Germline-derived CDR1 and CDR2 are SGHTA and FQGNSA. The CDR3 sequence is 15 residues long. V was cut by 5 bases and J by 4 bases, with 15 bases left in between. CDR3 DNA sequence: TGTGCCAGCAGCCTAAAGCCCAGCGGTTACAATGAGCAGTTCTTC. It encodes CASSLKPSGYNEQFF.

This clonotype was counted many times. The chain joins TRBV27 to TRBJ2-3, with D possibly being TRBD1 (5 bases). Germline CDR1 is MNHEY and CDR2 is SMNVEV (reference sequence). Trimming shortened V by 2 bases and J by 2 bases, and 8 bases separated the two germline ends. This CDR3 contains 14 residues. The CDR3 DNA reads TGTGCCAGCAGTTTAGAGGACAACACAGATACGCAGTATTTT. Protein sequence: CASSLEDNTDTQYF.

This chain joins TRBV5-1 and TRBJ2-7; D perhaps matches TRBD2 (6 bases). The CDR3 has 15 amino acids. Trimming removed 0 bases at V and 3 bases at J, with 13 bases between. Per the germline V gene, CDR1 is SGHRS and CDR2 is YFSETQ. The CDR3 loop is CASSLGGTAGYEQYF. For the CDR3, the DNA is TGCGCCAGCAGCTTGGGCGGGACGGCTGGCTACGAGCAGTACTTC. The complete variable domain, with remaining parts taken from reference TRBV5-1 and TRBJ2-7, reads KAGVTQTPRYLIKTRGQQVTLSCSPISGHRSVSWYQQTPGQGLQFLFEYFSETQRNKGNFPGRFSGRQFSNSRSEMNVSTLELGDSALYLCASSLGGTAGYEQYFGPGTRLTVT.

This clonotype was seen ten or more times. The CDR3 nucleotides read TGCAGCGTTGGGACAGGCTACGAGCAGTACTTC. Protein product: CSVGTGYEQYF. J is TRBJ2-7 and V is TRBV29-1, with 7 bases identical to TRBD1. Germline-derived CDR1 and CDR2 are SQVTM and ANQGSEA. The CDR3 loop spans 11 amino acids. V lost 4 bases to trimming and J lost 3 bases; unmatched junction nucleotides: 0.

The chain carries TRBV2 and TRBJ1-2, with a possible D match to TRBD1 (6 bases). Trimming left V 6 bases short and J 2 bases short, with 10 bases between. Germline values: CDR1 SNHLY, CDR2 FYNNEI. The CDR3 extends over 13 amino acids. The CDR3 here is CASSGQLNYGYTF. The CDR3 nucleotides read TGTGCCAGCAGCGGACAGCTCAACTATGGCTACACCTTC.

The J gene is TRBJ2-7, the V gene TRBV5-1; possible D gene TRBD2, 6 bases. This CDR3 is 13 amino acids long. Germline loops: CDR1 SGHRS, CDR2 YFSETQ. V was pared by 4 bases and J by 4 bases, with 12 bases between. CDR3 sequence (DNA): TGCGCCAGCAGCACCGGGACTCAATACGAGCAGTACTTC. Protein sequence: CASSTGTQYEQYF.

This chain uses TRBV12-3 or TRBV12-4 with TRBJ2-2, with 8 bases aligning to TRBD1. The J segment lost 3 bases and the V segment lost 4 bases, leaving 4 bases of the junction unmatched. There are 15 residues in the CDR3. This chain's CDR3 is CASSWTGWDTGELFF. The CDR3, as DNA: TGTGCCAGCAGTTGGACAGGGTGGGACACCGGGGAGCTGTTTTTT.

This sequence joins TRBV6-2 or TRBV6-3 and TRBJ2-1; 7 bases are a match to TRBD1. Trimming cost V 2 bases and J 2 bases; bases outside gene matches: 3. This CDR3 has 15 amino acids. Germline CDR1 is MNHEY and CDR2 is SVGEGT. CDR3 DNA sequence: TGTGCCAGCAGTTACGTACAGGGGACCTACAATGAGCAGTTCTTC. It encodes CASSYVQGTYNEQFF.